The 13 T cell receptor beta chains reported below all come from one sample, sequenced in a study of spatial heterogeneity in lung cancer. TCRdb analysed the 5' RACE reads with MiXCR anew, one entry per CDR3 protein. The repertoire holds 55,000 to 70,000 distinct CDR3 sequences, with 6.3% as singletons. Time point described: sample taken at primary tumor resection. The specimen was PBMCs, collected at surgery. These receptors all stem from a female donor with early-stage non-small cell lung cancer.

This clonotype has a handful of counts. The rearrangement joins TRBV7-3 to TRBJ2-3; TRBD1 might be the D (7 bases). Deletions cut 4 bases from V and 4 bases from J, with 18 bases between. The CDR3 spans 16 residues. Germline-derived CDR1 and CDR2 are SGHTA and FQGTGA. The CDR3 nucleotides are TGTGCCAGCAGCTCCCAGGGGGAGGCTTCGGCAGATACGCAGTATTTT. Protein: CASSSQGEASADTQYF. Based on the CDR3 plus reference TRBV7-3 and TRBJ2-3, the full variable domain is GAGVSQTPSNKVTEKGKYVELRCDPISGHTALYWYRQSLGQGPEFLIYFQGTGAADDSGLPNDRFFAVRPEGSVSTLKIQRTERGDSAVYLCASSSQGEASADTQYFGPGTRLTVL.

The rearrangement joins TRBV28 to TRBJ1-4; 8 bases are shared with TRBD1. CDR1 and CDR2 (germline): MDHEN, SYDVKM. The length of the CDR3 is 15 residues. The J segment lost 4 bases and the V segment lost 5 bases, leaving 6 bases of the junction unmatched. This CDR3 is CASSTGQGLNEKLFF. The CDR3 DNA reads as TGTGCCAGCAGTACTGGACAGGGACTTAATGAAAAACTGTTTTTT.

This clonotype was observed at least ten times. The rearrangement uses TRBV2 and TRBJ2-1, with TRBD2 matching over 7 bases. V gave up 3 bases and J gave up 5 bases; unmatched junction bases: 10. The CDR3 is 16 residues long. Germline values: CDR1 SNHLY, CDR2 FYNNEI. CDR3 region: CASSEKSGTTNNEQFF. CDR3 DNA: TGTGCCAGCAGTGAGAAATCTGGGACTACAAACAATGAGCAGTTCTTC.

This clonotype was detected only a few times. This chain uses TRBV20-1 with TRBJ1-2, with 7 bases identical to TRBD1. Germline V gene sequence: CDR1 DFQATT, CDR2 SNEGSKA (reference sequence). V lost 2 bases, J lost 4 bases, and 4 bases stayed unmatched. The CDR3 is 13 amino acids. DNA of the CDR3: TGCAGTGCTAGAAACCGGGACAGCTATGGCTACACCTTC. Its protein product is CSARNRDSYGYTF.

Worth noting for this clonotype: This sequence may be a read error, since a much larger clone differs from it by one base. The V gene is TRBV5-1, the J gene TRBJ2-6; 8 bases agree with TRBD1. The germline CDR1 and CDR2 sequences are SGHRS and YFSETQ. V shed 1 base, J shed 6 bases, and the junction held 9 bases outside the gene matches. The CDR3 extends over 17 amino acids. CDR3 DNA: TGCGCCAGCAGCTTGAATGCAGGGGGCCCTGTGGCCAACGTCCTGACTTTC. Translating gives CASSLNAGGPVANVLTF.

This clonotype appeared many times. The genes are TRBV11-3 and TRBJ2-7, with TRBD2 matching 12 bases. CDR3 size: 19 residues. Germline CDR1 reads SGHNT; CDR2 reads YENEEA. Losses at the gene ends were 5 bases for V and 4 bases for J; bases not matched to a gene: 18. The CDR3 nucleotides are TGTGCCAGCAGCCCCGGTTCGGGGGGACTAGCGGGCCCTGGGTACGAGCAGTACTTC. This gives the protein CASSPGSGGLAGPGYEQYF.

The rearrangement joins TRBV5-1 to TRBJ1-2; 8 bases map to TRBD1. This CDR3 comprises 14 residues. Germline trimming cut 4 bases from V and 4 bases from J; bases unmatched to any gene: 6. Germline CDR1 reads SGHRS; CDR2 reads YFSETQ. CDR3 DNA sequence: TGCGCCAGCAGCCAGGACAGGGCTGCCTATGGCTACACCTTC. As protein: CASSQDRAAYGYTF.

In this sample, this clonotype turned up a few times. Here the CDR3 DNA reads TGTGCCAGCAGCTTACTCCGCTCTGGGGCCAACGTCCTGACTTTC. Protein product: CASSLLRSGANVLTF. This chain uses TRBV13 with TRBJ2-6; D call uncertain. Trimming left V 2 bases short and J 0 bases short, with 5 bases between. Germline CDR1 and CDR2: PRHDT and FYEKMQ (reference sequence). CDR3 length: 15 amino acids.

This clonotype has just a few counts. The chain combines TRBV2 with TRBJ1-5, with no clear D. Germline CDR1 and CDR2: SNHLY and FYNNEI. The CDR3 has 14 residues. The V gene lost 4 bases and the J gene lost 0 bases, with 7 bases spanning the gap. DNA for the CDR3: TGTGCCAGCAGTGCTGAGTATAGCAATCAGCCCCAGCATTTT. Its translation: CASSAEYSNQPQHF.

In its sample, this clonotype was seen many times. This sequence joins TRBV11-2 and TRBJ1-1; D is ambiguous. The CDR3 spans 14 residues. Germline CDR1 and CDR2: SGHAT and FQNNGV. The V end was cut by 3 bases, the J end by 0 bases, with 8 bases between. CDR3 bases: TGTGCCAGCAGCTTCTGGACTGTGAACACTGAAGCTTTCTTT. Its protein product is CASSFWTVNTEAFF.

This clonotype has only a few counts. The chain links TRBV6-1 to TRBJ2-1; TRBD1 might be the D (6 bases). Trimming stripped 6 bases from V and 0 bases from J, with 9 bases between. The CDR3 sequence is 14 residues long. Germline-derived CDR1 and CDR2 are MNHNS and SASEGT. CDR3 coding DNA: TGTGCCAGCAGCGGACAGAGCTCCTACAATGAGCAGTTCTTC. Amino acids: CASSGQSSYNEQFF.

In its sample, this clonotype was seen many times. This sequence joins TRBV3-1 and TRBJ1-5, with a weak D call TRBD1 (6 bases). The CDR3 extends over 14 amino acids. Germline-derived CDR1 and CDR2 are LGHDT and YNNKEL (reference sequence). Deletions cut 5 bases from V and 3 bases from J, with 11 bases between. The CDR3 loop reads CASSIGGINQPQHF. In DNA form, the CDR3 reads TGTGCCAGCAGCATAGGGGGAATCAATCAGCCCCAGCATTTT.

This clonotype was picked up a small number of times. The chain has TRBV18 and TRBJ1-1; D unresolved. Looked up from germline, CDR1 is KGHSH and CDR2 is LQKENI. This CDR3 spans 14 amino acids. V gave up 3 bases and J gave up 1 base, with 9 bases separating them. The CDR3 nucleotides read TGTGCCAGCTCACCGCCCCGGCCGAACACTGAAGCTTTCTTT. Its protein is CASSPPRPNTEAFF.